The 8 T cell receptor beta chains presented below share a single source sample, sequenced in a study of CXCR4 blockade with PD-1 therapy in pancreatic cancer (dated by TCRdb to between 2018 and 2020). Library method: the immunoSEQ multiplex PCR assay. TCRdb provides this immuneACCESS table in a form limited to in-frame rearrangements. Some clones are lacking; in checked studies, under half of them reflect an unresolved V gene, and why the rest are absent is not known. The sample profile shows 1,500 to 2,000 clones; about 42% of them were found once. The leading ten clones occupy around an eighth of the sample. Sequencing was carried out using tumor tissue. The receptors shown here come from a human donor with pancreatic ductal adenocarcinoma.

The rearrangement uses TRBV4-1 and TRBJ1-1, with a tentative D call TRBD1 (5 bases). CDR1 MGHRA and CDR2 YSYEKL come from the germline V gene. The CDR3 spans 18 residues. Trimming cost V 1 base and J 0 bases, with 18 bases left between them. The DNA of the CDR3 is TGCGCCAGCAGCCAAGCGCCCGGGACCTTCCCCATGAACACTGAAGCTTTCTTT. Translated: CASSQAPGTFPMNTEAFF.

This CDR3 reads CASSLGLAAYEQYF. CDR3 DNA: TGTGCCAGCAGCTTAGGACTAGCGGCCTACGAGCAGTACTTC. V and J are TRBV11-3 and TRBJ2-7; TRBD2 aligns across 9 bases. With 1 base clipped from V and 2 bases from J, the junction kept 0 bases outside the gene matches. The germline V gene encodes CDR1 SGHNT and CDR2 YENEEA. The CDR3 consists of 14 residues.

This sequence joins TRBV19 and TRBJ2-2; 12 bases fit TRBD2. The J segment lost 1 base and the V segment lost 3 bases, leaving 6 bases of the junction unmatched. Germline V gene data show CDR1 as LNHDA and CDR2 as SQIVND (reference sequence). CDR3 length equals 18 residues. CDR3 DNA sequence: TGTGCCAGTAGTATTAGGGCTAGCGGGAGGGTGAACACCGGGGAGCTGTTTTTT. This gives the protein CASSIRASGRVNTGELFF.

This clone was observed a handful of times. The chain recombines TRBV11-3 with TRBJ1-2; TRBD1 matches at 8 bases. Trimming cost V 5 bases and J 0 bases; bases outside gene matches: 2. From germline, CDR1 is SGHNT and CDR2 YENEEA. The CDR3 loop spans 14 amino acids. The CDR3 DNA follows: TGTGCCAGCAGCGGACAGGGAGCTAACTATGGCTACACCTTC. Protein: CASSGQGANYGYTF.

This clone turned up a few times. This sequence joins TRBV30 and TRBJ1-1; tentatively, D is TRBD1 (5 bases). The CDR3 sequence is 13 residues long. The germline V and J ends were trimmed by 5 bases and 4 bases, with 14 bases remaining between them. Looked up from germline, CDR1 is GTSNPN and CDR2 is SVGIG (reference sequence). CDR3 protein: CAWVGELLTEAFF. The CDR3 region has the DNA TGTGCCTGGGTGGGGGAGCTTCTCACTGAAGCTTTCTTT.

By share, this clone counts as medium-sized. The chain is built from TRBV9 and TRBJ2-7, with 7 bases fitting TRBD2. The ends lost 4 bases at V and 3 bases at J; junction bases unmatched: 10. This CDR3 contains 15 residues. The germline V gene encodes CDR1 SGDLS and CDR2 YYNGEE. The CDR3 DNA is TGTGCCAGCAGCAGAACGCCGGGACTAAGCTACGAGCAGTACTTC. It translates to CASSRTPGLSYEQYF.

This clone has just one count. This sequence joins TRBV18 and TRBJ2-3; D remains ambiguous. Trimming took 6 bases from V and 2 from J, leaving 9 bases between them. Germline lookup yields CDR1 KGHSH and CDR2 LQKENI. This CDR3 is 13 amino acids long. CDR3 amino acids: CASSSLNTDTQYF. CDR3 DNA: TGTGCCAGCTCCTCACTTAACACAGATACGCAGTATTTT.

The genes are TRBV19 and TRBJ1-1; 8 bases match TRBD1. This CDR3 has 13 amino acids. From germline, CDR1 is LNHDA and CDR2 SQIVND (reference sequence). Trimming cost V 5 bases and J 3 bases; bases outside gene matches: 2. CDR3 sequence: CASSLDRDTEAFF. CDR3 nucleotide sequence: TGTGCCAGTAGTCTGGACAGGGACACTGAAGCTTTCTTT.